This T cell receptor beta chain appears in the sequencing data of a study of T cells in Graves' hyperthyroidism and ophthalmopathy. Study outcomes and limitations: Most thyroid clonotypes expanded above 0.001 were also detected in blood. Ophthalmopathy stood apart from stable hyperthyroidism in a 13 V-J model.

The CDR3 runs to 15 residues. Germline V gene sequence: CDR1 SGHTA, CDR2 FQGNSA. V lost 4 bases to trimming and J lost 10 bases; unmatched junction nucleotides: 15. Authors of the study amplified TCR beta CDR3 regions from RNA transcripts. The HTBI primer set was used in a first-round RT-PCR of the TCR CDR3. TCRdb fed the multiplex PCR reads into MiXCR, producing one record per CDR3 protein. The table has 650,000 to 800,000 distinct CDR3 sequences, about 45% seen once. A note on this clonotype: What it binds is not known.

Sequences were obtained from peripheral blood or thyroid tissue (not recorded which). This chain connects TRBV7-2 to TRBJ2-5; 7 bases agree with TRBD1. This sequence was found in an adult man with Graves' disease, either hyperthyroidism or ophthalmopathy (not recorded which). CDR3 coding DNA: TGTGCCAGCAGCTCATACGGGACAGACCAAGAGTTCCAGTACTTC. Translation gives CASSSYGTDQEFQYF.